The 7 T cell receptor beta chains listed next were all sequenced from one sample in a study of shared clonotypes between healthy human individuals. Produced via immunoSEQ multiplex PCR; TCRdb's table is partial and in-frame only. The profile covers 2 million to 2.5 million clones, with 80% to 95% appearing a single time and about 0.36% taken by the ten largest. Sequencing input: naive CD4+ T cells from PBMCs. The sample's subset: CD45RA+ positively selected. These receptors all stem from a man between 18 and 29 years old in good health. Some clones in this sample may be carry-over from other donors' samples.

The V call is TRBV28, the J call TRBJ2-7, with D uncertain. The ends were cut back, 3 bases at V and 6 bases at J, with 12 bases in the middle. The germline gives CDR1 MDHEN, CDR2 SYDVKM. The CDR3 spans 13 residues. CDR3 sequence reads: CASSLDRPLEQYF. The CDR3 DNA follows: TGTGCCAGCAGTTTGGACCGGCCCCTCGAGCAGTACTTC.

About this clone itself: The same CDR3 is also encoded by other DNA sequences in this sample. The DNA for the CDR3 is TGTGCCAGCAGCCCACCAGGGAGCTCCTACGAGCAGTACTTC. Translation gives CASSPPGSSYEQYF. The J gene is TRBJ2-7, the V gene TRBV6-6; D is possibly TRBD1 or TRBD2 (5 bases each). The germline gives CDR1 MNHNY, CDR2 SVGAGI (reference sequence). This CDR3 region has 14 residues. The germline V and J ends were trimmed by 6 bases and 0 bases, with 12 bases remaining between them.

As DNA, the CDR3 is TGCGCCAGCAGCCAAGCCAGCGACCCTTATAGCAATCAGCCCCAGCATTTT. Its translation is CASSQASDPYSNQPQHF. J is TRBJ1-5 and V is TRBV4-1, with no clear D. Germline values: CDR1 MGHRA, CDR2 YSYEKL. V was pared by 1 base and J by 0 bases, with 13 bases between. The CDR3 loop spans 17 amino acids.

J is TRBJ1-3 and V is TRBV29-1, with D unclear. With 2 bases removed from V and 0 bases from J, the gap between germline ends came to 20 bases. This CDR3 comprises 18 residues. The germline CDR1 and CDR2 sequences are SQVTM and ANQGSEA. CDR3 residues: CSVESLLEGRSSGNTIYF. The CDR3, as DNA: TGCAGCGTTGAATCTCTATTGGAGGGCAGGAGCTCTGGAAACACCATATATTTT.

The CDR3 bases are TGTGCCAGCAGCGTAATTGGCCAGGCCAATGAGCAGTTCTTC. Its protein product is CASSVIGQANEQFF. The chain recombines TRBV9 with TRBJ2-1, with D uncertain. The CDR3 length is 14 residues. V gave up 1 base and J gave up 6 bases, with 11 bases separating them. Looked up from germline, CDR1 is SGDLS and CDR2 is YYNGEE.

The chain links TRBV5-1 to TRBJ2-1; TRBD2 is a possible D gene (5 bases). There are 15 residues in the CDR3. From germline, CDR1 is SGHRS and CDR2 YFSETQ. Trimming took off 0 bases at V and 7 bases at J, with 14 bases between the two ends. The CDR3 protein is CASSLEGGSWNEQFF. Here the CDR3 DNA reads TGCGCCAGCAGCTTGGAGGGTGGGAGTTGGAATGAGCAGTTCTTC.

This chain links TRBV21-1 with TRBJ2-7; the DNA was not compared with TRBD2, the D call given in the table. TRBV21-1 is a documented pseudogene. This CDR3 has 14 amino acids. CDR3: CASSYTSGTYEQYF. CDR3 nucleotides: TGTGCCAGCAGCTACACTAGCGGAACCTACGAGCAGTACTTC.